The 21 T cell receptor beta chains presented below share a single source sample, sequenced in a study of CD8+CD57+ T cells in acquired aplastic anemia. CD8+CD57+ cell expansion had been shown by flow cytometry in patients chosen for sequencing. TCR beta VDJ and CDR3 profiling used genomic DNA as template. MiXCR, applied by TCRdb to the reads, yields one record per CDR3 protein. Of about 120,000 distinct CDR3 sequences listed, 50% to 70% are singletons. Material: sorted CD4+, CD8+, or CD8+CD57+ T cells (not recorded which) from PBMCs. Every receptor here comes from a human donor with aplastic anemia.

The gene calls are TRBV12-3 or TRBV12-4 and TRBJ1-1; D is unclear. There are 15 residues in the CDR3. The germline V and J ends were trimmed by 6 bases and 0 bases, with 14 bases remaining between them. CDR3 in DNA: TGTGCCAGCAGCCCCCTACAGCGCATGAACACTGAAGCTTTCTTT. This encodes CASSPLQRMNTEAFF.

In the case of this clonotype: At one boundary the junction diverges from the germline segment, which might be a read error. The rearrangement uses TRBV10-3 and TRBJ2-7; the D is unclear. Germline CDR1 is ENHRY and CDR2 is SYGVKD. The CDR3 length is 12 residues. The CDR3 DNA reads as TGTGCCAGCAGTCGACTGCGTCACGAGCAGTACTTC. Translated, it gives CASSRLRHEQYF.

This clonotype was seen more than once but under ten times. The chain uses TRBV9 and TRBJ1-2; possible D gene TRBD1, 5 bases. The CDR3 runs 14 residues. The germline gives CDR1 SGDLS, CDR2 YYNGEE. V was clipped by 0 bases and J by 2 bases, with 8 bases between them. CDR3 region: CASSVEAGNYGYTF. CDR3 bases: TGTGCCAGCAGCGTAGAAGCAGGGAACTATGGCTACACCTTC.

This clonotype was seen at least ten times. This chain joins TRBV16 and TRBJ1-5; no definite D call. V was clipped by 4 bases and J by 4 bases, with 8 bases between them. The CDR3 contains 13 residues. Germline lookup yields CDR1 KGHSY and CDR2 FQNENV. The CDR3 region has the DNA TGTGCCAGCAGCCCTAGGAGGAATCAGCCCCAGCATTTT. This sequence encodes CASSPRRNQPQHF.

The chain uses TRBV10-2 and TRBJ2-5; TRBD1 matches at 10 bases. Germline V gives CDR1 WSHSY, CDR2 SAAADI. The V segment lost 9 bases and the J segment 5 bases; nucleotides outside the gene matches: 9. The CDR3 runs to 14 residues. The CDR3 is CASRWGQGLETQYF. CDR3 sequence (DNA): TGCGCCAGTCGGTGGGGACAGGGGCTGGAGACCCAGTACTTC.

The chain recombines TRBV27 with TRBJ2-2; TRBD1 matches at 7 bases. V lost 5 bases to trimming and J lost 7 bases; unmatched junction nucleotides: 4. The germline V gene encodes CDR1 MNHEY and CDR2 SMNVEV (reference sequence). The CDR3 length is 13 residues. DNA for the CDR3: TGTGCCAGCAGTGACAGGGCCGGCGGGGAGCTGTTTTTT. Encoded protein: CASSDRAGGELFF.

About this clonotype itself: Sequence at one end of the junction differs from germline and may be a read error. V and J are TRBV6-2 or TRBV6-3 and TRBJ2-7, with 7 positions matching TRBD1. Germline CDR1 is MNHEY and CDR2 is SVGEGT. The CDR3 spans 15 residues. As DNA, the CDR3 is TGTGCCAGCAGTGCGACAGGGCGAGGCACCGGGGAGCTGTACTTC. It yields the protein CASSATGRGTGELYF.

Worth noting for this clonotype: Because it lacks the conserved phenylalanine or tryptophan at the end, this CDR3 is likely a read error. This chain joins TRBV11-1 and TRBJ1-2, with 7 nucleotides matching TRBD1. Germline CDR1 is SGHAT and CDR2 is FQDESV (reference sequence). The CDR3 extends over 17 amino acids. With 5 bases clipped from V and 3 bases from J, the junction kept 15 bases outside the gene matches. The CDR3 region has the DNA TGTGCCAGCAGCCTCCAGAAAACAGGGGATGGGGACTATGGCTACACCCTC. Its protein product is CASSLQKTGDGDYGYTL.

The CDR3 sequence: CASSLVWGLRETQYF. The CDR3 coding sequence is TGTGCCAGCAGCTTAGTTTGGGGATTGCGGGAGACCCAGTACTTC. The chain employs TRBV7-2 and TRBJ2-5; D unclear. The germline V gene has CDR1 SGHTA and CDR2 FQGNSA. CDR3 size: 15 residues. V lost 1 base, J lost 5 bases, and 14 bases lay in between.

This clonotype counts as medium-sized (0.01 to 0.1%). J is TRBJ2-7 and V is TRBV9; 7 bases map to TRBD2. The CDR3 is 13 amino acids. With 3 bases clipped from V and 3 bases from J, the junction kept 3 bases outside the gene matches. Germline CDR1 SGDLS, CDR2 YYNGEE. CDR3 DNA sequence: TGTGCCAGCAGCGAGGGCGGGGGCTACGAGCAGTACTTC. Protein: CASSEGGGYEQYF.

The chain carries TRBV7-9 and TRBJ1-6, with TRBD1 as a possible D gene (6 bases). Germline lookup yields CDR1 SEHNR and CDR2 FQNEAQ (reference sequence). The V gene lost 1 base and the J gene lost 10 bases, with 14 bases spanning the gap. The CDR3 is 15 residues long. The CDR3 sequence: CASSLEGHGLSPLHF. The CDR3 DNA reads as TGTGCCAGCAGCTTAGAGGGACACGGACTGTCACCCCTCCACTTT.

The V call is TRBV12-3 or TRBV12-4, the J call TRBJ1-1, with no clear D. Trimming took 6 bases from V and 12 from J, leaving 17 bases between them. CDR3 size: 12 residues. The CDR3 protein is CASRNTGPSPFF. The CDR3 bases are TGTGCCAGCAGAAATACCGGTCCCTCGCCTTTCTTT.

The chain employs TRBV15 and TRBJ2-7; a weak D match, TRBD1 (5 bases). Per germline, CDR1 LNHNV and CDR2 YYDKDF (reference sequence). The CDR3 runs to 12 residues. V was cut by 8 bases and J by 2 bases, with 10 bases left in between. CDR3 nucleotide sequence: TGTGCCACCCAAGGACAAACCTACGAGCAGTACTTC. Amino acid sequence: CATQGQTYEQYF.

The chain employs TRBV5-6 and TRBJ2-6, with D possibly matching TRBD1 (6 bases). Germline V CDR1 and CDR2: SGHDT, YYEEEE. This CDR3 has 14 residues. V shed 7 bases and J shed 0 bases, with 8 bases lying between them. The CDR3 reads CASLQGSGANVLTF. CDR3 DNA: TGTGCCAGCCTACAGGGCTCTGGGGCCAACGTCCTGACTTTC.

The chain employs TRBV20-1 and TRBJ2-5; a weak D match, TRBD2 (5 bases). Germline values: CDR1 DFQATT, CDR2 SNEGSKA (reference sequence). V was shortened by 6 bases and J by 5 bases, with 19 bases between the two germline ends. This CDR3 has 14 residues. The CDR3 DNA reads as TGCAGTGCCGGGCGCGGGTCCCCGAGGGAGACCCAGTACTTC. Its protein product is CSAGRGSPRETQYF.

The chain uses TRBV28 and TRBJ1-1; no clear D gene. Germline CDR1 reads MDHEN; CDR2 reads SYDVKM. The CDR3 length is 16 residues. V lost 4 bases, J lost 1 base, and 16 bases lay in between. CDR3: CASSSPFGPTNTEAFF. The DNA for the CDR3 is TGTGCCAGCAGTTCCCCTTTCGGACCGACGAACACTGAAGCTTTCTTT.

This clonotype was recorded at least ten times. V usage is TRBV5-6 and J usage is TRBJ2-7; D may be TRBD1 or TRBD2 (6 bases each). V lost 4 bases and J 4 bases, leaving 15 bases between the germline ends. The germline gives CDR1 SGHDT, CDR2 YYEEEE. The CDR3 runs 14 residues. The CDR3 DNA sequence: TGTGCCAGCAGCCAATGGGGGGCAGCATACGAGCAGTACTTC. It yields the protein CASSQWGAAYEQYF.

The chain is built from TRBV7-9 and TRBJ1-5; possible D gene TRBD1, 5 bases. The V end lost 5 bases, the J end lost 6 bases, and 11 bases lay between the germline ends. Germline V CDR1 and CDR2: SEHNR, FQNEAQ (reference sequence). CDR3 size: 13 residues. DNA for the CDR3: TGTGCCAGCAGCCGGGACGGTGGTCAGCCCCAGCATTTT. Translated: CASSRDGGQPQHF.

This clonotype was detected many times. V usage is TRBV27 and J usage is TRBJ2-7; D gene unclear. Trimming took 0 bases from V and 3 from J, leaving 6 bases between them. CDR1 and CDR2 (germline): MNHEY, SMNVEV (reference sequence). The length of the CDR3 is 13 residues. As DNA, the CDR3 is TGTGCCAGCAGTTTATCTGCCTTCTACGAGCAGTACTTC. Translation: CASSLSAFYEQYF.

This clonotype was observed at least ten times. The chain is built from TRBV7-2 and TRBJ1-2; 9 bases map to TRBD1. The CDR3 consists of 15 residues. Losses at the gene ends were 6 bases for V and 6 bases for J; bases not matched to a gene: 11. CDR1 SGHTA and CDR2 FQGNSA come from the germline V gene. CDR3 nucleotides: TGTGCCAGCAGTTACGGACAGGGGCGAATAGATGGCTACACCTTC. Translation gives CASSYGQGRIDGYTF. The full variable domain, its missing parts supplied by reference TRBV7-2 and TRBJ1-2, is GAGVSQSPSNKVTEKGKDVELRCDPISGHTALYWYRQSLGQGLEFLIYFQGNSAPDKSGLPSDRFSAERTGGSVSTLTIQRTQQEDSAVYLCASSYGQGRIDGYTFGSGTRLTVV.

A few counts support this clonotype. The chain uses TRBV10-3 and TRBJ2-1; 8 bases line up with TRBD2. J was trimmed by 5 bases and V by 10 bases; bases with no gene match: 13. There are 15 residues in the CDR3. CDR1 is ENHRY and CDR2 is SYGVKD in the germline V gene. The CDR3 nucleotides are TGTGCCACGACCTTAGCGGGGAGAGGTAACAATGAGCAGTTCTTC. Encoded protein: CATTLAGRGNNEQFF.